These 16 T cell receptor beta chains were all obtained from the same sample, sequenced in a study of blood T cell repertoires in COVID-19. Produced via immunoSEQ multiplex PCR; TCRdb's table is partial and in-frame only. The top ten hold about 2% of the sample, which has roughly 260,000 clones, about 90% seen once. Sequencing was performed on peripheral blood. These receptors originate from a woman in her 50s who had recovered from COVID-19.

This clone has more than one count but fewer than ten. The chain has TRBV7-2 and TRBJ2-5, with a tentative D call TRBD2 (6 bases). Germline CDR1 SGHTA, CDR2 FQGNSA. The V end was cut by 5 bases, the J end by 1 base, with 14 bases between. CDR3 length: 15 amino acids. The CDR3 DNA sequence: TGTGCCAGCAGCCCTATGGCGGGGATCCAAGAGACCCAGTACTTC. Translating gives CASSPMAGIQETQYF.

This chain uses TRBV19 with TRBJ1-6, with 8 nucleotides matching TRBD1. Germline V gene data show CDR1 as LNHDA and CDR2 as SQIVND (reference sequence). This CDR3 contains 14 residues. Trimming removed 10 bases from V and 13 bases from J; junction bases left unmatched: 15. The CDR3 loop reads CATSDRGSLGPLHF. CDR3 bases: TGTGCCACCAGCGACAGGGGCTCTTTGGGGCCCCTCCACTTT.

This clone was counted between two and nine times. This chain joins TRBV7-2 and TRBJ2-2; 7 bases line up with TRBD1. The germline V gene has CDR1 SGHTA and CDR2 FQGNSA. The V segment lost 3 bases and the J segment 4 bases; nucleotides outside the gene matches: 5. This CDR3 comprises 15 residues. The CDR3 region is CASSFPTGTTGELFF. CDR3 coding DNA: TGTGCCAGCAGCTTCCCGACAGGGACCACCGGGGAGCTGTTTTTT. The full variable domain, rest sourced from reference TRBV7-2 and TRBJ2-2, is GAGVSQSPSNKVTEKGKDVELRCDPISGHTALYWYRQSLGQGLEFLIYFQGNSAPDKSGLPSDRFSAERTGGSVSTLTIQRTQQEDSAVYLCASSFPTGTTGELFFGEGSRLTVL.

The chain uses TRBV3-1 (or the pseudogene TRBV3-2) and TRBJ1-2, with D possibly TRBD1 on 5 matching bases. CDR1 is LGHDT and CDR2 is YNNKEL in the germline V gene (reference sequence). CDR3 length equals 13 residues. The V end was cut by 3 bases, the J end by 4 bases, with 9 bases between. CDR3 sequence (DNA): TGTGCCAGCAGCCAGACAGCATCCTATGGCTACACCTTC. Translation gives CASSQTASYGYTF.

The chain uses TRBV6-5 and TRBJ2-5; tentative D call: TRBD1 (5 bases). This CDR3 spans 14 amino acids. Trimming shortened V by 2 bases and J by 0 bases, and 7 bases separated the two germline ends. Germline-derived CDR1 and CDR2 are MNHEY and SVGAGI. CDR3 in amino acids: CASSYQGYQETQYF. In nucleotides, the CDR3 is TGTGCCAGCAGTTACCAGGGTTACCAAGAGACCCAGTACTTC.

The sample holds one count of this clone. This chain joins TRBV5-4 and TRBJ2-7; the match to TRBD2 covers 8 bases. This CDR3 contains 14 residues. CDR1 is SGHNT, CDR2 YYREEE, per germline (reference sequence). V lost 2 bases, J lost 3 bases, and 4 bases stayed unmatched. The CDR3 protein is CASSFIGGDYEQYF. CDR3 nucleotides: TGTGCCAGCAGCTTTATCGGGGGGGACTACGAGCAGTACTTC.

This chain connects TRBV4-1 to TRBJ1-1, with unresolved D. Trimming stripped 1 base from V and 1 base from J, with 7 bases between. The CDR3 sequence is 14 residues long. Germline V lookup: CDR1 MGHRA, CDR2 YSYEKL. The CDR3 coding sequence is TGCGCCAGCAGCCAAGGGGCACAGAACACTGAAGCTTTCTTT. Protein: CASSQGAQNTEAFF.

This clone has more than one count but fewer than ten. This chain joins TRBV10-3 and TRBJ2-7, with a possible D match to TRBD1 (6 bases). From germline, CDR1 is ENHRY and CDR2 SYGVKD. V was clipped by 7 bases and J by 7 bases, with 17 bases between them. The CDR3 is 13 residues long. CDR3 sequence reads: CAINSDRKGEQYF. The CDR3 bases are TGTGCCATCAACTCCGACAGGAAAGGGGAGCAGTACTTC.

This sequence joins TRBV28 and TRBJ2-3, with no clear D. The CDR3 sequence is 12 residues long. Per the germline V gene, CDR1 is MDHEN and CDR2 is SYDVKM. The V end lost 8 bases, the J end lost 1 base, and 7 bases lay between the germline ends. The CDR3 loop is CASLSGTDTQYF. The DNA of the CDR3 is TGTGCCAGCCTCTCAGGCACAGATACGCAGTATTTT.

The rearrangement joins TRBV6-2 or TRBV6-3 to TRBJ2-7, with D perhaps matching TRBD2 (6 bases). The CDR3 extends over 13 amino acids. The V gene lost 0 bases and the J gene lost 9 bases, with 12 bases spanning the gap. Looked up from germline, CDR1 is MNHEY and CDR2 is SVGEGT. The CDR3 sequence: CASSYSGTVGQYF. CDR3 nucleotide sequence: TGTGCCAGCAGTTACTCCGGGACTGTTGGGCAGTACTTC.

This rearrangement joins TRBV29-1 to TRBJ2-7; D may be TRBD1 (6 bases). The V end was cut by 7 bases, the J end by 1 base, with 20 bases between. The CDR3 runs 15 residues. In germline, CDR1 is SQVTM, CDR2 ANQGSEA. The CDR3: CSAVVKTGTSYEQYF. The CDR3 DNA sequence: TGCAGCGCCGTAGTGAAAACAGGGACGTCCTACGAGCAGTACTTC.

The chain couples TRBV21-1 to TRBJ1-1; TRBD1 reflects the table's D call only, with no check against the DNA. TRBV21-1 is given as a pseudogene. CDR3 length: 12 amino acids. In nucleotides, the CDR3 is TGTGCCAGCAGCAAATACGGACAGTTAGCTTTCTTT. This translates into CASSKYGQLAFF.

The chain has TRBV19 and TRBJ1-3; the match to TRBD1 covers 7 bases. The length of the CDR3 is 14 residues. The ends lost 5 bases at V and 5 bases at J; junction bases unmatched: 6. Germline V gene lookup returns CDR1 LNHDA and CDR2 SQIVND (reference sequence). This CDR3 reads CASSADRVRNTIYF. Written as DNA, the CDR3 is TGTGCCAGTAGTGCCGACAGGGTCCGAAACACCATATATTTT.

V is TRBV6-6 and J is TRBJ2-5, with 9 bases that match TRBD1. This CDR3 has 14 residues. V shed 2 bases, J shed 4 bases, and the junction held 2 bases outside the gene matches. In germline, CDR1 is MNHNY, CDR2 SVGAGI (reference sequence). The CDR3 DNA sequence: TGTGCCAGCAGTTACACAGGGGGCGCAGAGACCCAGTACTTC. Its protein is CASSYTGGAETQYF.

This rearrangement joins TRBV9 to TRBJ2-5; 7 nucleotides line up with TRBD1. The germline gives CDR1 SGDLS, CDR2 YYNGEE. With 4 bases clipped from V and 2 bases from J, the junction kept 2 bases outside the gene matches. This CDR3 spans 13 amino acids. The CDR3 DNA sequence: TGTGCCAGCAGCATACAGGGGCAAGAGACCCAGTACTTC. This sequence encodes CASSIQGQETQYF. The full variable domain, rest sourced from reference TRBV9 and TRBJ2-5, is DSGVTQTPKHLITATGQRVTLRCSPRSGDLSVYWYQQSLDQGLQFLIQYYNGEERAKGNILERFSAQQFPDLHSELNLSSLELGDSALYFCASSIQGQETQYFGPGTRLLVL.

The chain uses TRBV29-1 and TRBJ1-1; tentatively, D is TRBD1 (5 bases). CDR1 and CDR2 (germline): SQVTM, ANQGSEA. Trimming pared 6 bases from V and 8 bases from J, leaving 28 bases between. The length of the CDR3 is 16 residues. The CDR3 loop is CSVEQPDPPRVPEAFF. The CDR3 DNA reads TGCAGCGTAGAGCAACCGGACCCACCCAGGGTTCCGGAAGCTTTCTTT. Full variable domain (outside the CDR3, taken from reference TRBV29-1 and TRBJ1-1): SAVISQKPSRDICQRGTSLTIQCQVDSQVTMMFWYRQQPGQSLTLIATANQGSEATYESGFVIDKFPISRPNLTFSTLTVSNMSPEDSSIYLCSVEQPDPPRVPEAFFGQGTRLTVV.